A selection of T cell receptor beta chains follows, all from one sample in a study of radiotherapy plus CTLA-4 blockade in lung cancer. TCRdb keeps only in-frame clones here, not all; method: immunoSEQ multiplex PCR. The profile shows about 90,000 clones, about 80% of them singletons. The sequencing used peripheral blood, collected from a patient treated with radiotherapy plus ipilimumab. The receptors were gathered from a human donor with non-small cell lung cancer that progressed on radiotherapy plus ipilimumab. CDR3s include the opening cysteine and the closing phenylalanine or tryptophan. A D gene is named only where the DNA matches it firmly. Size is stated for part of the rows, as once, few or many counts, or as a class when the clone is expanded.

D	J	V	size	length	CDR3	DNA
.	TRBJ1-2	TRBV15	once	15	CATSEQRGLRDGYTF	TGTGCCACCAGCGAGCAGAGGGGTCTAAGGGATGGCTACACCTTC
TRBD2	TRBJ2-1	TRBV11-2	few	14	CASTLAGAYNEQFF	TGTGCCAGCACCCTAGCGGGAGCGTACAATGAGCAGTTCTTC
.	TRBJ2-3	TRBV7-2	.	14	CASSLGGPGDTQYF	TGTGCCAGCAGCTTAGGGGGGCCTGGGGATACGCAGTATTTT
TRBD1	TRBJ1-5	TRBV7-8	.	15	CASSPGQGASQPQHF	TGTGCCAGCAGCCCAGGACAGGGGGCGAGTCAGCCCCAGCATTTT
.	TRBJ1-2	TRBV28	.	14	CASSFNSRVNGYTF	TGTGCCAGCAGTTTTAATTCCAGGGTAAACGGCTACACCTTC
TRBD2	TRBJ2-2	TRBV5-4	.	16	CASSLGGRAAGGELFF	TGTGCCAGCAGCTTGGGCGGGAGGGCCGCGGGCGGGGAGCTGTTTTTT
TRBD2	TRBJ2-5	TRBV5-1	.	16	CASSAGTSGGLETQYF	TGCGCCAGCAGCGCCGGGACTAGCGGGGGATTAGAGACCCAGTACTTC
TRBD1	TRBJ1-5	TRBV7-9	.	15	CASSLESGGNQPQHF	TGTGCCAGCAGCTTAGAATCAGGGGGGAATCAGCCCCAGCATTTT
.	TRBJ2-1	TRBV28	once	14	CASLRGASYNEQFF	TGTGCCAGCCTTCGGGGGGCCTCCTACAATGAGCAGTTCTTC
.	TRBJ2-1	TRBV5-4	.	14	CASSFGRSYNEQFF	TGTGCCAGCAGCTTCGGCCGCTCCTACAATGAACAGTTCTTC
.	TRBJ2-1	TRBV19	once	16	CASSIVHRSSYNEQFF	TGTGCCAGTAGTATAGTTCACCGGAGCTCCTACAATGAGCAGTTCTTC
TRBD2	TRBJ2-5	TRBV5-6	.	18	CASSRPLASGRSQETQYF	TGTGCCAGCAGCCGTCCCCTCGCTAGCGGGAGATCCCAAGAGACCCAGTACTTC
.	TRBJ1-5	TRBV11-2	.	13	CASSIGYNQPQHF	TGTGCCAGCAGCATAGGATACAATCAGCCCCAGCATTTT
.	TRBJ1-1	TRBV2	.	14	CASSENGGNTEAFF	TGTGCCAGCAGTGAGAACGGAGGTAACACTGAAGCTTTCTTT
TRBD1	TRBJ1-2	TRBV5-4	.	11	CASTTGVGYTF	TGTGCCAGCACTACAGGGGTCGGCTACACCTTC
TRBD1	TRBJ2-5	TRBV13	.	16	CASSSTGTGAQETQYF	TGTGCCAGCAGCTCTACCGGGACAGGGGCGCAAGAGACCCAGTACTTC
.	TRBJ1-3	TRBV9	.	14	CASSSDAYGNTIYF	TGTGCCAGCAGCTCGGACGCCTATGGAAACACCATATATTTT
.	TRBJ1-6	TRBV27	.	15	CASSLEPEANSPLHF	TGTGCCAGCAGTTTAGAACCCGAGGCCAATTCACCCCTCCACTTT
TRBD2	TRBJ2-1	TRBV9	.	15	CASSVGGGEYNEQFF	TGTGCCAGCAGCGTAGGCGGGGGGGAATACAATGAGCAGTTCTTC
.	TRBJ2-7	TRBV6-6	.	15	CASRRKVGATYEQYF	TGTGCCAGCAGGAGGAAGGTAGGGGCTACCTACGAGCAGTACTTC
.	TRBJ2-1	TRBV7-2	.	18	CASSPRYGGAAFYNEQFF	TGTGCCAGCAGCCCCCGTTATGGGGGAGCGGCATTTTACAATGAGCAGTTCTTC
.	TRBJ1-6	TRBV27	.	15	CASSLKGDLNSPLHF	TGTGCCAGCAGTTTAAAGGGAGATCTTAATTCACCCCTCCACTTT
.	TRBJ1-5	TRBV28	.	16	CASIPSSGAGNQPQHF	TGTGCCAGCATCCCGAGTTCGGGGGCGGGCAATCAGCCCCAGCATTTT
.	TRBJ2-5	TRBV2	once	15	CASSEEYRAAETQYF	TGTGCCAGCAGTGAAGAGTACAGGGCGGCCGAGACCCAGTACTTC
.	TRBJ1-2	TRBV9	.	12	CASSQASYGYTF	TGTGCCAGCAGCCAGGCGTCCTATGGCTACACCTTC
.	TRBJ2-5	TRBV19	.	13	CASSMIGQETQYF	TGTGCCAGTAGTATGATAGGTCAAGAGACCCAGTACTTC
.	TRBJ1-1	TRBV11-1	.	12	CASSLSGEEAFF	TGTGCCAGCAGCTTATCGGGAGAGGAAGCTTTCTTT